The 28 T cell receptor beta chains below were found in one sample sequenced in a study of T cell responses to AZD1222 COVID-19 vaccine. Method: immunoSEQ multiplex PCR; TCRdb's copy keeps in-frame clones and lacks some. The sample carries fewer than 200,000 clones, around 88% recorded once. This material consisted of peripheral blood, taken on day 0 of AZD1222 vaccination. The source is an adult in good health.

In its sample, this clone was seen once. DNA for the CDR3: TGTGCCAGTAGTACTCTGGGACAGCACGCACAAGAGACCCAGTACTTC. This encodes CASSTLGQHAQETQYF. The chain couples TRBV19 to TRBJ2-5; 7 bases are a match to TRBD1. In germline, CDR1 is LNHDA, CDR2 SQIVND (reference sequence). V lost 4 bases to trimming and J lost 2 bases; unmatched junction nucleotides: 10. The length of the CDR3 is 16 residues. Full variable domain (rest looked up from reference TRBV19 and TRBJ2-5): DGGITQSPKYLFRKEGQNVTLSCEQNLNHDAMYWYRQDPGQGLRLIYYSQIVNDFQKGDIAEGYSVSREKKESFPLTVTSAQKNPTAFYLCASSTLGQHAQETQYFGPGTRLLVL.

The rearrangement links TRBV5-1 to TRBJ1-2; possible D gene TRBD1, 5 bases. The CDR3 is made up of 14 amino acids. The germline V and J ends were trimmed by 0 bases and 6 bases, with 12 bases remaining between them. CDR1 is SGHRS, CDR2 YFSETQ, per germline. DNA for the CDR3: TGCGCCAGCAGCTTGGGAGCTTCGGGGGATGGCTACACCTTC. Translated: CASSLGASGDGYTF.

The chain employs TRBV4-3 and TRBJ2-5, with TRBD2 identical over 9 bases. V was pared by 4 bases and J by 2 bases, with 2 bases of the junction left unmatched. This CDR3 is 14 amino acids long. Germline V gene sequence: CDR1 LGHNA, CDR2 YSLEER. This CDR3 is CASSLRGGQETQYF. The CDR3 DNA reads as TGCGCCAGCAGCCTGCGGGGGGGGCAAGAGACCCAGTACTTC.

This clone appeared once. CDR3 residues: CASSEWAGDAGNQPQHF. CDR3 DNA: TGTGCCAGCAGTGAATGGGCAGGGGATGCGGGCAATCAGCCCCAGCATTTT. The chain joins TRBV6-1 to TRBJ1-5; D might be TRBD1 (6 bases). The CDR3 loop spans 17 amino acids. CDR1 is MNHNS, CDR2 SASEGT, per germline. The V and J ends lost 2 bases and 2 bases respectively, with 16 bases between them.

The CDR3 here is CASSDGGWEAFF. The DNA of the CDR3 is TGTGCCAGCAGTGATGGGGGGTGGGAAGCTTTCTTT. The gene calls are TRBV6-1 and TRBJ1-1, with D perhaps TRBD1 (5 bases). The CDR3 has 12 residues. Germline V CDR1 and CDR2: MNHNS, SASEGT. V gave up 3 bases and J gave up 8 bases, with 10 bases separating them.

The chain has TRBV28 and TRBJ1-2; TRBD1 is a possible D gene (5 bases). CDR3 length: 14 amino acids. Germline values: CDR1 MDHEN, CDR2 SYDVKM. Trimming removed 7 bases at V and 4 bases at J, with 16 bases between. CDR3 region: CASTPGGRVYGYTF. The CDR3 DNA is TGTGCCAGCACCCCGGGGGGGAGAGTCTATGGCTACACCTTC.

The chain has TRBV20-1 and TRBJ2-5; D uncertain. This CDR3 is built from 11 residues. Between the trimmed V and J ends, which lost 3 bases and 2 bases, there was a span of 4 bases. CDR1 DFQATT and CDR2 SNEGSKA come from the germline V gene (reference sequence). As DNA, the CDR3 is TGCAGTGCTAGCCAACAAGAGACCCAGTACTTC. Translating gives CSASQQETQYF.

The table lists this clone with a few counts. The chain uses TRBV19 and TRBJ2-7; the D is unclear. Trimming removed 3 bases at V and 3 bases at J, with 12 bases between. From germline, CDR1 is LNHDA and CDR2 SQIVND (reference sequence). CDR3 length: 14 residues. This CDR3 reads CASSMRSGYYEQYF. CDR3 sequence (DNA): TGTGCCAGTAGTATGAGGTCCGGATACTACGAGCAGTACTTC.

V and J are TRBV16 and TRBJ1-5, with D possibly matching TRBD1 (5 bases). The length of the CDR3 is 14 residues. Germline-derived CDR1 and CDR2 are KGHSY and FQNENV. V dropped 1 base and J dropped 1 base, with 5 bases sitting between them. CDR3 DNA sequence: TGTGCCAGCAGCCAATGGGGGAGCAATCAGCCCCAGCATTTT. Its translation: CASSQWGSNQPQHF.

V is TRBV7-8 and J is TRBJ1-6, with 7 bases that match TRBD1. V gave up 2 bases and J gave up 6 bases; unmatched junction bases: 7. CDR3 length: 16 residues. Germline V CDR1 and CDR2: SGHVS, FQNEAQ. CDR3 loop: CASSLPIGTANSPLHF. The CDR3 DNA reads TGTGCCAGCAGCTTACCAATCGGGACAGCTAATTCACCCCTCCACTTT.

V usage is TRBV9 and J usage is TRBJ2-7, with D perhaps TRBD1 (6 bases). This CDR3 is 13 amino acids long. CDR1 SGDLS and CDR2 YYNGEE come from the germline V gene. Trimming took 2 bases from V and 2 from J, leaving 8 bases between them. CDR3 residues: CASSVSGAYEQYF. The CDR3 DNA reads TGTGCCAGCAGCGTTTCAGGGGCCTACGAGCAGTACTTC.

This sequence joins TRBV4-1 and TRBJ2-3, with a tentative D call TRBD1 (5 bases). V lost 0 bases and J 7 bases, leaving 14 bases between the germline ends. The CDR3 length is 15 residues. CDR1 is MGHRA, CDR2 YSYEKL, per germline. CDR3 loop: CASSQDRAGPNTQYF. The CDR3 DNA sequence: TGCGCCAGCAGCCAAGATCGTGCAGGGCCGAATACGCAGTATTTT.

The chain recombines TRBV10-1 with TRBJ2-1; D is ambiguous. The CDR3 length is 11 residues. V was cut by 3 bases and J by 9 bases, with 6 bases left in between. The germline V gene has CDR1 WNHNN and CDR2 SYGVQD (reference sequence). CDR3 protein: CASSDWGEQFF. The CDR3 coding sequence is TGCGCCAGCAGTGATTGGGGTGAGCAGTTCTTC.

V and J are TRBV7-3 and TRBJ2-2, with 10 bases aligning to TRBD1. The trim removed 4 bases at V and 7 bases at J, leaving 0 bases unmatched. The germline CDR1 and CDR2 sequences are SGHTA and FQGTGA. The CDR3 is 13 residues long. The CDR3 spells CASSWTGGGELFF. The CDR3 bases are TGTGCCAGCAGCTGGACAGGGGGCGGGGAGCTGTTTTTT.

In this sample, this clone turned up once. The J gene is TRBJ2-1, the V gene TRBV12-3 or TRBV12-4; 7 bases agree with TRBD2. The trim removed 3 bases at V and 14 bases at J, leaving 4 bases unmatched. This CDR3 comprises 11 residues. CDR3 bases: TGTGCCAGCAGTTTGGCGGGAGCTAAGTTCTTC. It codes for CASSLAGAKFF.

V gene TRBV7-9 combines with J gene TRBJ1-1; D is perhaps TRBD1 (5 bases). This CDR3 contains 13 residues. Germline-derived CDR1 and CDR2 are SEHNR and FQNEAQ (reference sequence). Trimming left V 1 base short and J 10 bases short, with 13 bases between. CDR3 sequence: CASSLGRQGGAFF. CDR3 coding DNA: TGTGCCAGCAGCTTAGGGCGCCAGGGAGGAGCTTTCTTT.

This clone came up once. The CDR3 here is CASSYPGLKGEQYF. The CDR3, as DNA: TGTGCCAGCAGTTATCCGGGACTGAAAGGCGAGCAGTACTTC. This chain uses TRBV5-6 with TRBJ2-7, with D possibly TRBD2 on 6 matching bases. Trimming stripped 5 bases from V and 6 bases from J, with 18 bases between. The CDR3 has 14 residues. In germline, CDR1 is SGHDT, CDR2 YYEEEE.

V and J are TRBV27 and TRBJ1-2; no clear D. The CDR3 loop spans 11 amino acids. CDR1 and CDR2 (germline): MNHEY, SMNVEV (reference sequence). The V gene lost 9 bases and the J gene lost 4 bases, with 9 bases spanning the gap. The DNA for the CDR3 is TGTGCCAGTGGAGGGCCCTATGGCTACACCTTC. It yields the protein CASGGPYGYTF.

This chain connects TRBV18 to TRBJ1-3; the D gene is possibly TRBD1 (5 bases). Germline V gene lookup returns CDR1 KGHSH and CDR2 LQKENI. Trimming left V 8 bases short and J 2 bases short, with 10 bases between. The length of the CDR3 is 13 residues. Here the CDR3 reads CASDPGAGNTIYF. The CDR3 bases are TGTGCCAGCGACCCGGGGGCTGGAAACACCATATATTTT.

The chain has TRBV7-4 and TRBJ1-6; 7 bases line up with TRBD1. After removal of 4 bases from V and 9 bases from J, the junction contained 15 bases not matched to a gene. CDR1 SGHVT and CDR2 SQSDAQ come from the germline V gene. The CDR3 extends over 17 amino acids. In nucleotides, the CDR3 is TGTGCCAGCAGCTCCCTGGGACAGACGTCTTTCTGTTCACCCCTCCACTTT. It codes for CASSSLGQTSFCSPLHF.

The chain carries TRBV11-1 and TRBJ1-1; D is unresolved. The CDR3 covers 13 residues. V was pared by 5 bases and J by 1 base, with 8 bases between. Germline V gives CDR1 SGHAT, CDR2 FQDESV (reference sequence). This CDR3 is CASSPRPNTEAFF. The CDR3 DNA follows: TGTGCCAGCAGCCCTAGACCGAACACTGAAGCTTTCTTT.

The chain recombines TRBV27 with TRBJ1-5, with TRBD1 matching over 10 bases. This CDR3 contains 14 residues. CDR1 MNHEY and CDR2 SMNVEV come from the germline V gene (reference sequence). V trimming: 4 bases; J trimming: 8 bases; junction bases outside the gene matches: 5. This CDR3 is CASSSTGGGEPQHF. The CDR3 bases are TGTGCCAGCAGTTCGACAGGGGGCGGTGAGCCCCAGCATTTT.

The V gene is TRBV7-3, the J gene TRBJ2-1, with a tentative D call TRBD2 (6 bases). The V end lost 5 bases, the J end lost 10 bases, and 15 bases lay between the germline ends. This CDR3 is 13 amino acids long. Germline V gives CDR1 SGHTA, CDR2 FQGTGA. The CDR3 coding sequence is TGTGCCAGCAGCCCCGGGCCGGAGGGGGAGCAGTTCTTC. Translating gives CASSPGPEGEQFF.

The V gene is TRBV6-2 or TRBV6-3, the J gene TRBJ2-7; TRBD2 matches at 12 bases. Trimming removed 4 bases from V and 6 bases from J; junction bases left unmatched: 7. This CDR3 is 15 amino acids long. The germline V gene encodes CDR1 MNHEY and CDR2 SVGEGT. CDR3 in DNA: TGTGCCAGCAGTTTTCTAGCGGGAGGGCCCATCGAGCAGTACTTC. Its protein is CASSFLAGGPIEQYF.

V and J are TRBV28 and TRBJ1-2; weak D call: TRBD1 (6 bases). The germline CDR1 and CDR2 sequences are MDHEN and SYDVKM. The ends were cut back, 3 bases at V and 4 bases at J, with 9 bases in the middle. The CDR3 spans 13 residues. CDR3 nucleotide sequence: TGTGCCAGCAGTTTGGGGGCGAGCTATGGCTACACCTTC. Translation: CASSLGASYGYTF.

This clone was counted between two and nine times. The chain recombines TRBV20-1 with TRBJ1-6, with D maybe TRBD1 (5 bases). The CDR3 is 11 residues long. V was pared by 5 bases and J by 10 bases, with 9 bases between. From germline, CDR1 is DFQATT and CDR2 SNEGSKA (reference sequence). The CDR3 sequence is CSARRGSPLHF. CDR3 DNA sequence: TGCAGTGCTCGGAGGGGATCACCCCTCCACTTT.

This clone was found once. The gene calls are TRBV5-5 and TRBJ2-1, with a tentative D call TRBD2 (6 bases). Germline CDR1 is SGHKS and CDR2 is YYEKEE (reference sequence). This CDR3 region has 13 residues. V lost 4 bases to trimming and J lost 10 bases, with 15 bases between them. CDR3 nucleotide sequence: TGTGCCAGCAGCCCTCGGGGGATCGGGGAGCAGTTCTTC. It encodes CASSPRGIGEQFF.

The rearrangement joins TRBV2 to TRBJ2-6, with 8 bases fitting TRBD1. This CDR3 is built from 16 residues. V was clipped by 6 bases and J by 0 bases; unmatched bases: 4. Germline V gene lookup returns CDR1 SNHLY and CDR2 FYNNEI. CDR3 in amino acids: CASRVGQGSGANVLTF. Here the CDR3 DNA reads TGTGCCAGCAGGGTCGGACAGGGCTCTGGGGCCAACGTCCTGACTTTC.